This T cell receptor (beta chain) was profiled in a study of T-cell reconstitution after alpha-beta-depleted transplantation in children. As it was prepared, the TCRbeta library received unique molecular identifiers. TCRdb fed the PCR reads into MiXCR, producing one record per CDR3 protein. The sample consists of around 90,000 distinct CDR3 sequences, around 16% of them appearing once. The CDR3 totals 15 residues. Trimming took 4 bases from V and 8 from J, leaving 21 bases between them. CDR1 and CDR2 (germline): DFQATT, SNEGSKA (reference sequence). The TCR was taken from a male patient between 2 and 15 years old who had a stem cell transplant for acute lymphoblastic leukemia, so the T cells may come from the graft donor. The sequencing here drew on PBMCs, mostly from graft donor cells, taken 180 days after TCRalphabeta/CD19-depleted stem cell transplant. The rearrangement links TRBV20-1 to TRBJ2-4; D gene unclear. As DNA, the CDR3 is TGCAGTGCTAAACAGCCCATAGGCCTTTCGGACATTCAGTACTTC. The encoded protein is CSAKQPIGLSDIQYF.